This TCR beta chain was captured in a study of monozygotic twins with inflammatory bowel disease. A word on this clonotype: What it binds is unknown.

UMIs were attached via template switching, each with a 6-nucleotide sample barcode. TCRdb re-called the 5' RACE reads and gives one entry per CDR3 protein, without DNA. The table lists 88,000 or so distinct CDR3 sequences. Findings and limits, study-wide: A single strong clonotype or signal linked to IBD was not supported.

Sequenced: blood. This clonotype was sampled from a human donor with ulcerative colitis or Crohn's disease, or a healthy co-twin of an affected twin (not recorded which).

CDR3 sequence: CASSYLVGNEQYF. This chain connects TRBV7-6 to TRBJ2-7. From germline, CDR1 is SGHVS and CDR2 FNYEAQ. The CDR3 runs 13 residues.